These T cell receptor beta chains were read from a single sample in a study of identical twins. TCRdb re-called the 5' RACE reads with MiXCR, one entry per CDR3 protein. The table shows around 230,000 distinct CDR3 sequences, with roughly a tenth occurring only once. Sequenced sample: memory (CD45RO+) T cells sorted from blood. These receptors originate from a woman between 18 and 30 years old in good health. CDR3s include the opening cysteine and the closing phenylalanine or tryptophan. Each record gives: CDR3 length, J gene, D gene, V gene, clone size, CDR3 protein, CDR3 DNA. D genes are given only for firm matches. Size tells how often a clone was seen (once, few, many) or the class of an expanded clone, and some rows leave it out.

length: 15; J: TRBJ2-5; D: .; V: TRBV5-6; size: .; CDR3: CASSYPPRTGETQYF; DNA: TGTGCCAGCAGCTACCCGCCAAGGACGGGTGAGACCCAGTACTTC
length: 14; J: TRBJ1-1; D: .; V: TRBV27; size: .; CDR3: CASSHGTANTEAFF; DNA: TGTGCCAGCAGTCACGGGACTGCGAACACTGAAGCTTTCTTT
length: 16; J: TRBJ2-2; D: .; V: TRBV7-9; size: few; CDR3: CASSLRQFADTGELFF; DNA: TGTGCCAGCAGCTTACGACAGTTCGCAGACACCGGGGAGCTGTTTTTT
length: 14; J: TRBJ1-4; D: .; V: TRBV10-3; size: .; CDR3: CATTYGSTNEKLFF; DNA: TGTGCCACTACCTACGGTTCAACTAATGAAAAACTGTTTTTT
length: 13; J: TRBJ1-1; D: .; V: TRBV7-9; size: few; CDR3: CASSFVGNTEAFF; DNA: TGTGCCAGCAGCTTCGTGGGGAACACTGAAGCTTTCTTT
length: 17; J: TRBJ2-6; D: TRBD2; V: TRBV12-3/TRBV12-4; size: .; CDR3: CAFSPGGGLAGANVLTF; DNA: TGTGCCTTCTCCCCGGGGGGGGGTCTAGCTGGGGCCAACGTCCTGACTTTC
length: 12; J: TRBJ2-1; D: .; V: TRBV12-3/TRBV12-4; size: few; CDR3: CASSLGVAEQFF; DNA: TGTGCCAGCAGTTTAGGAGTGGCGGAGCAGTTCTTC
length: 17; J: TRBJ2-6; D: .; V: TRBV6-2/TRBV6-3; size: few; CDR3: CASSYSKQSFGANVLTF; DNA: TGTGCCAGCAGTTACTCGAAACAGAGTTTTGGGGCCAACGTCCTGACTTTC
length: 13; J: TRBJ2-1; D: .; V: TRBV20-1; size: many; CDR3: CSAPDLPMNEQFF; DNA: TGCAGTGCTCCGGATCTCCCTATGAATGAGCAGTTCTTC
length: 13; J: TRBJ2-7; D: .; V: TRBV18; size: few; CDR3: CASSPPSVYEQYF; DNA: TGTGCCAGCTCACCACCCAGCGTTTACGAGCAGTACTTC
length: 14; J: TRBJ1-6; D: .; V: TRBV7-9; size: many; CDR3: CASTPDSHNSPLHF; DNA: TGTGCCAGCACCCCCGACAGCCATAATTCACCCCTCCACTTT
length: 14; J: TRBJ1-6; D: .; V: TRBV5-1; size: many; CDR3: CASSLSGLDSPLHF; DNA: TGCGCCAGCAGCTTGTCAGGGTTGGATTCACCCCTCCACTTT
length: 13; J: TRBJ1-2; D: .; V: TRBV12-3/TRBV12-4; size: few; CDR3: CASSIYGTYGYTF; DNA: TGTGCCAGCAGCATATACGGGACGTATGGCTACACCTTC
length: 13; J: TRBJ1-5; D: TRBD1; V: TRBV6-1; size: .; CDR3: CASRTTGDQPQHF; DNA: TGTGCCAGCAGGACCACAGGGGATCAGCCCCAGCATTTT
length: 15; J: TRBJ2-7; D: .; V: TRBV7-2; size: few; CDR3: CASSFNPGLGYEQYF; DNA: TGTGCCAGCAGCTTTAACCCGGGACTCGGCTACGAGCAGTACTTC
length: 13; J: TRBJ2-3; D: TRBD1; V: TRBV12-3/TRBV12-4; size: many; CDR3: CASGQQGGDTQYF; DNA: TGTGCCAGCGGCCAACAGGGGGGAGATACGCAGTATTTT
length: 14; J: TRBJ2-1; D: .; V: TRBV20-1; size: many; CDR3: CSASRGPSYNEQFF; DNA: TGCAGTGCTAGTAGAGGGCCCTCCTACAATGAGCAGTTCTTC
length: 15; J: TRBJ2-7; D: .; V: TRBV9; size: few; CDR3: CASSVSQGRVYEQYF; DNA: TGTGCCAGCAGCGTTAGCCAGGGGCGCGTCTACGAGCAGTACTTC
length: 12; J: TRBJ2-7; D: .; V: TRBV12-3/TRBV12-4; size: few; CDR3: CASSLSRGEQYF; DNA: TGTGCCAGCAGTTTATCCAGAGGCGAGCAGTACTTC
length: 14; J: TRBJ2-3; D: .; V: TRBV3-1; size: few; CDR3: CASSPYRHRDTQYF; DNA: TGTGCCAGCAGCCCGTACCGACACCGAGATACGCAGTATTTT
length: 15; J: TRBJ2-1; D: .; V: TRBV4-1; size: .; CDR3: CASSRSPNPGDEQFF; DNA: TGCGCCAGCAGCCGGTCTCCCAACCCAGGGGATGAGCAGTTCTTC
length: 14; J: TRBJ1-1; D: .; V: TRBV12-3/TRBV12-4; size: many; CDR3: CASSLIAPNTEAFF; DNA: TGTGCCAGCAGTTTGATCGCTCCGAACACTGAAGCTTTCTTT
length: 13; J: TRBJ1-2; D: .; V: TRBV10-3; size: once; CDR3: CAISEEGYYGYTF; DNA: TGTGCCATCAGTGAAGAGGGCTACTATGGCTACACCTTC
length: 13; J: TRBJ1-2; D: .; V: TRBV12-5; size: few; CDR3: CASGRSYDRGYTF; DNA: TGTGCTAGTGGTCGTTCATATGATCGGGGCTACACCTTC
length: 20; J: TRBJ2-7; D: TRBD2; V: TRBV20-1; size: .; CDR3: CSARRASGTSGHLTSYEQYF; DNA: TGCAGTGCCAGAAGAGCCTCCGGGACTAGCGGCCATTTGACTTCCTACGAGCAGTACTTC
length: 14; J: TRBJ2-7; D: TRBD2; V: TRBV7-8; size: few; CDR3: CASSVTSGGYEQYF; DNA: TGTGCCAGCAGCGTGACTAGCGGAGGATACGAGCAGTACTTC
length: 14; J: TRBJ2-7; D: .; V: TRBV20-1; size: many; CDR3: CSASGGASRYEQYF; DNA: TGCAGTGCTAGCGGAGGGGCTAGTCGGTACGAGCAGTACTTC
length: 13; J: TRBJ2-5; D: TRBD2; V: TRBV6-1; size: few; CDR3: CASSLGTSGTQYF; DNA: TGTGCCAGCAGCCTAGGGACTAGCGGGACCCAGTACTTC
length: 12; J: TRBJ2-5; D: .; V: TRBV20-1; size: few; CDR3: CSARFSQETQYF; DNA: TGCAGTGCTAGGTTCAGCCAAGAGACCCAGTACTTC